This T cell receptor (beta chain) was recorded in a study of shared clonotypes between healthy human individuals. Method: immunoSEQ multiplex PCR; TCRdb's copy keeps in-frame clones and lacks some. The sample records around 510,000 clones, about 96% being singletons. Germline-derived CDR1 and CDR2 are LNHDA and SQIVND (reference sequence). The V and J ends lost 2 bases and 0 bases respectively, with 5 bases between them. The CDR3 runs to 14 residues. This clone has only a few counts. The sequencing sample was made of naive CD4+ T cells sorted from blood. Sample subset: CD45RA+ positively selected. The receptor comes from a woman in her twenties or thirties in good health. This chain connects TRBV19 to TRBJ1-5, with D possibly being TRBD1 (5 bases). The chain's CDR3 is CASSIQGSNQPQHF. DNA for the CDR3: TGTGCCAGTAGTATACAGGGTAGCAATCAGCCCCAGCATTTT. The full variable domain, in which reference TRBV19 and TRBJ1-5 provide the parts outside the CDR3, is DGGITQSPKYLFRKEGQNVTLSCEQNLNHDAMYWYRQDPGQGLRLIYYSQIVNDFQKGDIAEGYSVSREKKESFPLTVTSAQKNPTAFYLCASSIQGSNQPQHFGDGTRLSIL.